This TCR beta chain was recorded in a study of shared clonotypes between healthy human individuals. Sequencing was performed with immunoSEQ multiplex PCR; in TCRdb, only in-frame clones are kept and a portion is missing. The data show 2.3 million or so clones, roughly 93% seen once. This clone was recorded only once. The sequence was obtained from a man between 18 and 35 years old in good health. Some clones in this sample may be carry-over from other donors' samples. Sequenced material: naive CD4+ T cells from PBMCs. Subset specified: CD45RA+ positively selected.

This chain's CDR3 is CASSLDRPGQNTEAFF. In nucleotides, the CDR3 is TGCGCCAGCAGCTTGGATCGCCCAGGCCAGAACACTGAAGCTTTCTTT. The chain employs TRBV5-1 and TRBJ1-1; no reliable D call. The germline gives CDR1 SGHRS, CDR2 YFSETQ. The V and J ends lost 0 bases and 1 base respectively, with 13 bases between them. This CDR3 comprises 16 residues.